This is a list of T cell receptor beta chains from one sample in a study of cytomegalovirus exposure and HLA in healthy donors. Generated by immunoSEQ multiplex PCR, the TCRdb table keeps only in-frame clones and is missing some. The table has tens of thousands of clones, roughly 69% seen once. Sample: PBMCs. These receptors were taken from a man between 50 and 59 years old in good health and CMV-seropositive. Each CDR3 is given with its conserved first and last residue. Each record gives: V gene, D gene, clone size, J gene, CDR3 DNA, CDR3 protein. The D gene is left open where the match is weak. Clone size, where shown, is once, few, many, or a class for clones that have expanded.

v_gene: TRBV30
d_gene: .
abundance: .
j_gene: TRBJ1-3
CDR3nt: TGTGCCTGGGATAGACAGGACCACTCTGGAAACACCATATATTTT
CDR3aa: CAWDRQDHSGNTIYF

v_gene: TRBV6-5
d_gene: TRBD1
abundance: .
j_gene: TRBJ1-2
CDR3nt: TGTGCCAGCAGCCAAAAGGGGGCACATGGTGGCTACACCTTC
CDR3aa: CASSQKGAHGGYTF

v_gene: TRBV5-1
d_gene: .
abundance: .
j_gene: TRBJ2-1
CDR3nt: TGCGCCAGCAGCGCCGGGGACAACAATGAGCAGTTCTTC
CDR3aa: CASSAGDNNEQFF

v_gene: TRBV29-1
d_gene: .
abundance: few
j_gene: TRBJ1-2
CDR3nt: TGCAGCGTTGAAGGGGTGAACGGGGGTGGCTACACCTTC
CDR3aa: CSVEGVNGGGYTF

v_gene: TRBV15
d_gene: .
abundance: .
j_gene: TRBJ1-4
CDR3nt: TGTGCCACCAGCATTAACCGGGAGAGGGGAAAACTGTTTTTT
CDR3aa: CATSINRERGKLFF

v_gene: TRBV19
d_gene: .
abundance: .
j_gene: TRBJ1-2
CDR3nt: TGTGCCAGTAGTACACGATTGGGAGCTTCCACCTTC
CDR3aa: CASSTRLGASTF

v_gene: TRBV6-6
d_gene: .
abundance: few
j_gene: TRBJ2-7
CDR3nt: TGTGCCAGCAGGGGACTGGCAGGCTACGAGCAGTACTTC
CDR3aa: CASRGLAGYEQYF

v_gene: TRBV6-6
d_gene: .
abundance: .
j_gene: TRBJ1-4
CDR3nt: TGTGCCAGCAGTAACAGGGCCTCAAATGAAAAACTGTTTTTT
CDR3aa: CASSNRASNEKLFF

v_gene: TRBV27
d_gene: .
abundance: few
j_gene: TRBJ1-1
CDR3nt: TGTGCCAGCAGTTTGGGGAGCGGCACTGAAGCTTTCTTT
CDR3aa: CASSLGSGTEAFF

v_gene: TRBV5-8
d_gene: .
abundance: .
j_gene: TRBJ1-5
CDR3nt: TGTGCCAGCAGCCTTTCAGGGGCCGCGGGTCAGCCCCAGCATTTT
CDR3aa: CASSLSGAAGQPQHF